The T cell receptor (beta chain) under discussion was sequenced for a study of T cells in women clearing cervical HPV infection. With respect to this clone: The CDR3 end lies 3 residues beyond the end of the read and is filled in from the germline J gene.

The V end was cut by 4 bases, the J end by 2 bases, with 12 bases between. Germline V gives CDR1 LGHNA, CDR2 YNFKEQ. The CDR3 is made up of 14 amino acids. Sequenced by immunoSEQ multiplex PCR; TCRdb stores in-frame clones only, minus some. Its table records some 20,000 clones. Material: blood buffy coat. V and J are TRBV4-2 and TRBJ2-7, with no clear D. The receptor comes from a woman between 18 and 70 years old with a cervical HPV16 infection that either progressed to CIN3+ or cleared (not recorded which). The sequenced part of the CDR3 DNA is TGTGCCAGCAGCCCCTCCGGGTCCACCTACGAG. The encoded protein is CASSPSGSTYE. The whole CDR3 sequence reads CASSPSGSTYEQYF.